Below, 21 T cell receptor beta chains from the same sample are listed, as sequenced in a study of cytomegalovirus exposure and HLA in healthy donors. PCR employed 60 Vbeta and 13 Jbeta primers. Here immunoSEQ multiplex PCR was the method, and the copy in TCRdb shows in-frame clones only, minus some. The profile shows 95,000 to 150,000 clones, around 86% of them singletons. Sequencing input: PBMCs. Source of these receptors: a man aged 30 to 39 in good health and CMV-seronegative.

V usage is TRBV5-1 and J usage is TRBJ1-2, with 7 positions matching TRBD1. Trimming at V came to 3 bases and at J to 7 bases, leaving 6 bases not matched to a gene. The CDR3 runs to 13 residues. Per the germline V gene, CDR1 is SGHRS and CDR2 is YFSETQ. For the CDR3, the DNA is TGCGCCAGCAGCTCAACAGGGGTGGCTGGCTACACCTTC. Protein product: CASSSTGVAGYTF.

The rearrangement links TRBV25-1 to TRBJ2-2, with 11 bases matching TRBD1. From germline, CDR1 is MGHDK and CDR2 SYGVNS. J lost 7 bases, V lost 5 bases, and 6 bases had no gene match. CDR3 size: 15 residues. The CDR3 region is CASSKRTGGGGELFF. CDR3 nucleotides: TGTGCCAGCAGTAAGCGGACAGGGGGCGGCGGGGAGCTGTTTTTT.

The chain couples TRBV29-1 to TRBJ2-5, with D possibly matching TRBD2 (6 bases). The V end was cut by 4 bases, the J end by 0 bases, with 9 bases between. There are 13 residues in the CDR3. CDR1 and CDR2 (germline): SQVTM, ANQGSEA. The CDR3 protein is CSVARGNQETQYF. The CDR3 DNA reads as TGCAGCGTTGCTCGGGGGAACCAAGAGACCCAGTACTTC.

This chain connects TRBV9 to TRBJ2-1; TRBD2 matches at 8 bases. J was trimmed by 7 bases and V by 0 bases; bases with no gene match: 6. Germline CDR1 SGDLS, CDR2 YYNGEE. The CDR3 contains 15 residues. Here the CDR3 DNA reads TGTGCCAGCAGCGTAGCGGGGGGGCCTAGAAATGAGCAGTTCTTC. Residues: CASSVAGGPRNEQFF.

The genes are TRBV27 and TRBJ2-5; 11 nucleotides agree with TRBD2. With 3 bases clipped from V and 5 bases from J, the junction kept 5 bases outside the gene matches. Germline CDR1 MNHEY, CDR2 SMNVEV (reference sequence). There are 15 residues in the CDR3. The CDR3: CASSFLAGGRETQYF. CDR3 nucleotides: TGTGCCAGCAGTTTTCTAGCGGGGGGCCGGGAGACCCAGTACTTC.

This chain connects TRBV5-1 to TRBJ2-5, with 7 bases that match TRBD2. CDR1 SGHRS and CDR2 YFSETQ come from the germline V gene. V was pared by 4 bases and J by 4 bases, with 7 bases of the junction left unmatched. There are 14 residues in the CDR3. CDR3 bases: TGCGCCAGCAGCCCTGGGGGGAGGGGAGAGACCCAGTACTTC. Translated, it gives CASSPGGRGETQYF.

The chain has TRBV12-1 and TRBJ2-7; whether TRBD1, the table's D call, matches the DNA was not checked. TRBV12-1 is noted as a pseudogene. CDR3 length: 15 residues. The CDR3 sequence is CASSLPGQGYYEQYF. CDR3 nucleotide sequence: TGTGCCAGCAGCTTACCGGGACAAGGGTACTACGAGCAGTACTTC.

This clone is a singleton in its sample. V and J are TRBV5-1 and TRBJ2-6, with 7 bases that match TRBD2. This CDR3 is 16 amino acids long. Losses at the gene ends were 4 bases for V and 1 base for J; bases not matched to a gene: 5. CDR1 is SGHRS and CDR2 is YFSETQ in the germline V gene. CDR3: CASSGEGFSGANVLTF. The CDR3 DNA reads as TGCGCCAGCAGCGGGGAGGGATTTTCTGGGGCCAACGTCCTGACTTTC.

This chain uses TRBV9 with TRBJ1-1, with D tentatively TRBD1 (6 bases). CDR3 length: 16 residues. V was pared by 0 bases and J by 4 bases, with 16 bases between. In germline, CDR1 is SGDLS, CDR2 YYNGEE. The CDR3 bases are TGTGCCAGCAGCGTAGGGAACGCCTTGGGGGCCACTGAAGCTTTCTTT. Amino acid sequence: CASSVGNALGATEAFF.

This chain links TRBV5-4 with TRBJ2-2; perhaps TRBD1 as D (5 bases). The CDR3 spans 16 residues. V was cut by 2 bases and J by 2 bases, with 13 bases left in between. The V gene's germline CDR1 is SGHNT and CDR2 YYREEE (reference sequence). The chain's CDR3 is CASSLGQGSNTGELFF. The CDR3 nucleotides read TGTGCCAGCAGCTTAGGGCAGGGAAGTAACACCGGGGAGCTGTTTTTT.

This chain uses TRBV6-5 with TRBJ1-1; 10 nucleotides align to TRBD1. J lost 3 bases, V lost 2 bases, and 0 bases had no gene match. Looked up from germline, CDR1 is MNHEY and CDR2 is SVGAGI. CDR3 size: 14 residues. In nucleotides, the CDR3 is TGTGCCAGCAGTTACGGGACAGGGGACACTGAAGCTTTCTTT. The encoded protein is CASSYGTGDTEAFF.

This chain connects TRBV10-3 to TRBJ2-4; TRBD2 matches at 14 bases. This CDR3 is built from 17 residues. CDR1 and CDR2 from the germline V gene are ENHRY and SYGVKD. V shed 0 bases, J shed 7 bases, and the junction held 5 bases outside the gene matches. CDR3 DNA: TGTGCCATCAGTGAGTCGGGGACTAGCGGGGGTAGTAACATTCAGTACTTC. Its translation: CAISESGTSGGSNIQYF.

V usage is TRBV15 and J usage is TRBJ1-6, with D unclear. V was shortened by 1 base and J by 7 bases, with 8 bases between the two germline ends. Germline assignment: CDR1 LNHNV and CDR2 YYDKDF (reference sequence). The length of the CDR3 is 14 residues. This CDR3 reads CATSRAVGNSPLHF. CDR3 bases: TGTGCCACCAGCAGAGCGGTCGGGAATTCACCCCTCCACTTT.

The chain couples TRBV19 to TRBJ2-3; D unresolved. This CDR3 is 17 amino acids long. CDR1 and CDR2 (germline): LNHDA, SQIVND (reference sequence). The V and J ends lost 1 base and 2 bases respectively, with 16 bases between them. The CDR3 region is CASSIVTTSLSTDTQYF. CDR3 DNA sequence: TGTGCCAGTAGTATAGTAACCACCTCACTATCCACAGATACGCAGTATTTT.

This clone was counted between two and nine times. The chain combines TRBV9 with TRBJ2-2, with D perhaps matching TRBD1 (5 bases). V lost 2 bases to trimming and J lost 6 bases, with 20 bases between them. Looked up from germline, CDR1 is SGDLS and CDR2 is YYNGEE. CDR3 length: 17 amino acids. The CDR3 is CASSVSPGGPRAGELFF. The DNA of the CDR3 is TGTGCCAGCAGCGTCTCCCCCGGTGGTCCCAGGGCCGGGGAGCTGTTTTTT.

The chain is built from TRBV10-1 and TRBJ1-5; tentatively, D is TRBD1 (5 bases). CDR1 and CDR2 (germline): WNHNN, SYGVQD (reference sequence). The ends were cut back, 8 bases at V and 0 bases at J, with 11 bases in the middle. The CDR3 runs 14 residues. The CDR3 nucleotides are TGCGCCAGCGGAGACAGATATAGCAATCAGCCCCAGCATTTT. Its protein is CASGDRYSNQPQHF.

The genes are TRBV11-3 and TRBJ2-1, with 8 positions matching TRBD1. V lost 4 bases to trimming and J lost 2 bases; unmatched junction nucleotides: 4. Germline V gene sequence: CDR1 SGHNT, CDR2 YENEEA. CDR3 length: 15 residues. The CDR3 coding sequence is TGTGCCAGCAGCTGGGGACAGGCGCCCTACAATGAGCAGTTCTTC. Translation gives CASSWGQAPYNEQFF.

The chain employs TRBV9 and TRBJ2-4; 7 nucleotides agree with TRBD2. The V gene's germline CDR1 is SGDLS and CDR2 YYNGEE. The CDR3 runs 15 residues. V trimming: 0 bases; J trimming: 0 bases; junction bases outside the gene matches: 0. In DNA form, the CDR3 reads TGTGCCAGCAGCGTAGCGGGGGGAGCCAAAAACATTCAGTACTTC. Translating it yields CASSVAGGAKNIQYF.

The chain carries TRBV9 and TRBJ2-1, with D possibly TRBD1 on 5 matching bases. The germline V gene has CDR1 SGDLS and CDR2 YYNGEE. Trimming removed 0 bases from V and 7 bases from J, with 14 bases in between. This CDR3 region has 15 residues. The chain's CDR3 is CASSVVGHLGNEQFF. The CDR3 nucleotides are TGTGCCAGCAGCGTAGTCGGACATTTAGGGAATGAGCAGTTCTTC.

The chain recombines TRBV30 with TRBJ2-7; D perhaps matches TRBD1 (5 bases). The germline V and J ends were trimmed by 7 bases and 1 base, with 17 bases remaining between them. This CDR3 has 14 residues. The germline CDR1 and CDR2 sequences are GTSNPN and SVGIG (reference sequence). The CDR3, as DNA: TGTGCCTACAGCTTAGACAGTCTGTCCTACGAGCAGTACTTC. This translates into CAYSLDSLSYEQYF.

The chain carries TRBV7-8 and TRBJ2-2, with D hard to call. V lost 5 bases to trimming and J lost 8 bases, with 6 bases between them. CDR3 length equals 11 residues. Germline lookup yields CDR1 SGHVS and CDR2 FQNEAQ. CDR3 amino acids: CASSNTGELFF. The CDR3 bases are TGTGCCAGCAGCAATACAGGGGAGCTGTTTTTT.